These 27 T cell receptor beta chains share one sample of origin, sequenced in a study of T-cell memory formation after mild COVID-19. Each CDR3 protein gets one entry after TCRdb re-called the 5' RACE reads with MiXCR. This table has around 470,000 distinct CDR3 sequences, 20% appearing once. The sequenced material came from PBMCs or a T cell subset sorted from them (not recorded which). Receptors originate from an adult woman who had mild COVID-19 (a few samples of this study predate the infection). Cell type and time point are not known.

The rearrangement links TRBV7-8 to TRBJ1-1; unclear D gene. Trimming stripped 5 bases from V and 4 bases from J, with 17 bases between. The CDR3 contains 15 residues. In germline, CDR1 is SGHVS, CDR2 FQNEAQ. CDR3: CASSPLGLGITEAFF. The DNA for the CDR3 is TGTGCCAGCAGCCCCCTGGGGTTGGGGATCACTGAAGCTTTCTTT.

This clonotype was detected only a few times. The V and J genes are TRBV4-2 and TRBJ1-1; 7 bases agree with TRBD1. V gave up 0 bases and J gave up 0 bases; unmatched junction bases: 4. Germline lookup yields CDR1 LGHNA and CDR2 YNFKEQ. The CDR3 totals 16 residues. The DNA for the CDR3 is TGTGCCAGCAGCCAAGAGGAGGGGGCCTTGAACACTGAAGCTTTCTTT. It is translated as CASSQEEGALNTEAFF.

J is TRBJ2-7 and V is TRBV12-3 or TRBV12-4; D uncertain. There are 13 residues in the CDR3. Trimming pared 6 bases from V and 6 bases from J, leaving 15 bases between. The CDR3 spells CASSHFLGGEQYF. The CDR3, as DNA: TGTGCCAGCAGCCATTTCCTGGGTGGCGAGCAGTACTTC.

The sample holds a few counts of this clonotype. The chain carries TRBV7-9 and TRBJ1-2; 7 nucleotides match TRBD1. Germline V gene data show CDR1 as SEHNR and CDR2 as FQNEAQ (reference sequence). V lost 2 bases and J lost 3; bases outside the gene matches: 6. This CDR3 comprises 15 residues. The DNA for the CDR3 is TGTGCCAGCAGCTTAATCGAAGGGGGCGACTATGGCTACACCTTC. Its translation is CASSLIEGGDYGYTF.

The chain has TRBV15 and TRBJ2-3; TRBD2 aligns across 9 bases. Germline CDR1 and CDR2: LNHNV and YYDKDF (reference sequence). The CDR3 extends over 18 amino acids. The V and J ends lost 0 bases and 2 bases, in that order; junction bases with no gene match: 9. The CDR3 coding sequence is TGTGCCACCAGCAGAGAAGTGTCTAGCGGGACGACCACAGATACGCAGTATTTT. Residues: CATSREVSSGTTTDTQYF.

The chain couples TRBV6-2 or TRBV6-3 to TRBJ2-1, with a tentative D call TRBD2 (6 bases). The germline gives CDR1 MNHEY, CDR2 SVGEGT. CDR3 length: 15 residues. V lost 6 bases and J 5 bases, leaving 17 bases between the germline ends. DNA of the CDR3: TGTGCCAGCAGCGAAGCCGGGACTTCTCACAATGAGCAGTTCTTC. This encodes CASSEAGTSHNEQFF.

This clonotype has more than one count but fewer than ten. This rearrangement joins TRBV12-3 or TRBV12-4 to TRBJ1-5; D gene uncertain. Trimming took off 6 bases at V and 9 bases at J, with 12 bases between the two ends. This CDR3 contains 12 residues. In DNA, the CDR3 is TGTGCCAGCAGGCTTACCGGAGGGCCCCAGCATTTT. This sequence encodes CASRLTGGPQHF.

V and J are TRBV7-8 and TRBJ2-4; TRBD1 might be the D (6 bases). The germline V and J ends were trimmed by 3 bases and 2 bases, with 11 bases remaining between them. The CDR3 spans 15 residues. Germline V lookup: CDR1 SGHVS, CDR2 FQNEAQ. CDR3 in amino acids: CASSFNRVTKNIQYF. The CDR3 region has the DNA TGTGCCAGCAGCTTCAACAGGGTTACCAAAAACATTCAGTACTTC.

This clonotype was counted a single time. The chain carries TRBV15 and TRBJ2-7, with D hard to call. The CDR3 has 14 amino acids. Germline CDR1 is LNHNV and CDR2 is YYDKDF (reference sequence). V lost 0 bases, J lost 2 bases, and 8 bases lay in between. The CDR3 bases are TGTGCCACCAGCAGAGATGGTACAGCCTACGAGCAGTACTTC. This encodes CATSRDGTAYEQYF.

This clonotype has just a few counts. V gene TRBV15 combines with J gene TRBJ2-7; 7 nucleotides agree with TRBD1. Germline-derived CDR1 and CDR2 are LNHNV and YYDKDF (reference sequence). V was clipped by 3 bases and J by 2 bases; unmatched bases: 7. CDR3 length: 15 residues. Here the CDR3 reads CATSSGQASTYEQYF. In DNA, the CDR3 is TGTGCCACCAGCAGCGGACAGGCGTCGACCTACGAGCAGTACTTC.

This clonotype was detected only a few times. J is TRBJ1-2 and V is TRBV10-3; D not resolved. Germline V lookup: CDR1 ENHRY, CDR2 SYGVKD. The CDR3 has 13 residues. V was pared by 0 bases and J by 7 bases, with 9 bases between. The chain's CDR3 is CAISESDRAGYTF. CDR3 coding DNA: TGTGCCATCAGTGAGTCGGACCGTGCTGGCTACACCTTC.

The V gene is TRBV20-1, the J gene TRBJ2-2; tentatively, D is TRBD1 or TRBD2 (5 bases each). Germline loops: CDR1 DFQATT, CDR2 SNEGSKA (reference sequence). Trimming took off 0 bases at V and 0 bases at J, with 11 bases between the two ends. The CDR3 contains 16 residues. The CDR3: CSARDSRGSNTGELFF. The CDR3, as DNA: TGCAGTGCTAGAGACTCGAGGGGTTCGAACACCGGGGAGCTGTTTTTT.

The genes are TRBV6-1 and TRBJ2-1; a weak D match, TRBD2 (5 bases). Germline-derived CDR1 and CDR2 are MNHNS and SASEGT. Trimming shortened V by 3 bases and J by 2 bases, and 14 bases separated the two germline ends. The CDR3 is 16 amino acids. As DNA, the CDR3 is TGTGCCAGCAGTGAGGATGAGGGAGCCCCCTACAATGAGCAGTTCTTC. Its translation is CASSEDEGAPYNEQFF.

This clonotype was counted a few times. The chain employs TRBV18 and TRBJ1-2; 7 positions match TRBD1. Germline V gene data show CDR1 as KGHSH and CDR2 as LQKENI. Trimming took 2 bases from V and 4 from J; bases not matched to a gene: 7. The CDR3 length is 15 residues. CDR3 loop: CASSPGDSVLYGYTF. The CDR3, as DNA: TGTGCCAGCTCACCAGGGGACAGCGTACTCTATGGCTACACCTTC. Combining the CDR3 with reference TRBV18 and TRBJ1-2 gives the whole variable domain NAGVMQNPRHLVRRRGQEARLRCSPMKGHSHVYWYRQLPEEGLKFMVYLQKENIIDESGMPKERFSAEFPKEGPSILRIQQVVRGDSAAYFCASSPGDSVLYGYTFGSGTRLTVV.

CDR3 DNA: TGTGCCAGCAGCTTAGGGGGACTAGCGGGAGTGGCAGATACGCAGTATTTT. Residues: CASSLGGLAGVADTQYF. This chain uses TRBV7-9 with TRBJ2-3; TRBD2 agrees at 14 bases. The V segment lost 1 base and the J segment 4 bases; nucleotides outside the gene matches: 4. The germline V gene has CDR1 SEHNR and CDR2 FQNEAQ (reference sequence). CDR3 length: 17 amino acids.

The V call is TRBV5-1, the J call TRBJ2-1; 10 bases line up with TRBD2. J was trimmed by 2 bases and V by 3 bases; bases with no gene match: 11. The CDR3 contains 18 residues. Germline-derived CDR1 and CDR2 are SGHRS and YFSETQ. The CDR3 spells CASSSSIQAGGPYNEQFF. CDR3 nucleotides: TGCGCCAGCAGCTCGAGCATCCAAGCGGGGGGGCCCTACAATGAGCAGTTCTTC.

This clonotype was found many times. V usage is TRBV5-1 and J usage is TRBJ1-2; 7 bases map to TRBD1. The CDR3 runs to 15 residues. Germline loops: CDR1 SGHRS, CDR2 YFSETQ. Germline trimming cut 4 bases from V and 3 bases from J; bases unmatched to any gene: 9. The CDR3 here is CASSETGAVDYGYTF. For the CDR3, the DNA is TGCGCCAGCAGCGAAACAGGGGCGGTGGACTATGGCTACACCTTC.

This chain connects TRBV12-3 or TRBV12-4 to TRBJ1-1; no clear D. Trimming removed 4 bases from V and 10 bases from J, with 19 bases in between. The CDR3 extends over 14 amino acids. DNA for the CDR3: TGTGCCAGCAGTTGGACCGGGTCCACGGGCAGAGCTTTCTTT. Encoded protein: CASSWTGSTGRAFF.

A note on this clonotype: A junction boundary mismatches the germline segment, possibly from a read error. The genes are TRBV7-2 and TRBJ2-5; no firm D call. This CDR3 is built from 16 residues. CDR1 and CDR2 from the germline V gene are SGHTA and FQGNSA. CDR3: CASSAGGWGRQETQCF. CDR3 coding DNA: TGTGCCAGCAGCGCCGGCGGATGGGGAAGGCAAGAGACCCAGTGCTTC.

The gene calls are TRBV9 and TRBJ1-2; D is unresolved. This CDR3 has 14 residues. V was shortened by 0 bases and J by 3 bases, with 9 bases between the two germline ends. CDR1 and CDR2 from the germline V gene are SGDLS and YYNGEE. The CDR3 loop reads CASSVEGSDYGYTF. CDR3 coding DNA: TGTGCCAGCAGCGTAGAAGGGAGTGACTATGGCTACACCTTC.

J is TRBJ1-5 and V is TRBV20-1; 7 nucleotides agree with TRBD1. In germline, CDR1 is DFQATT, CDR2 SNEGSKA (reference sequence). This CDR3 spans 13 amino acids. The ends lost 6 bases at V and 5 bases at J; junction bases unmatched: 7. CDR3 bases: TGCAGTGCGAGTTGGACAGGCGATCAGCCCCAGCATTTT. It encodes CSASWTGDQPQHF.

Details on this clonotype: One junction end disagrees with the germline gene, perhaps due to a read error. The rearrangement uses TRBV7-2 and TRBJ2-1; tentatively, D is TRBD1 or TRBD2 (6 bases each). This CDR3 region has 15 residues. Germline V gene lookup returns CDR1 SGHTA and CDR2 FQGNSA. The CDR3 is CASSPGPNGGNAQFF. The CDR3 bases are TGTGCCAGCAGCCCGGGACCAAACGGGGGCAATGCGCAGTTCTTC.

The chain recombines TRBV5-1 with TRBJ2-3; D gene ambiguous. The CDR3 totals 16 residues. Germline-derived CDR1 and CDR2 are SGHRS and YFSETQ. V was shortened by 0 bases and J by 0 bases, with 11 bases between the two germline ends. The CDR3 nucleotides are TGCGCCAGCAGCTTGGAGGTCGTGACAAGCACAGATACGCAGTATTTT. It is translated as CASSLEVVTSTDTQYF.

The chain joins TRBV29-1 to TRBJ1-2; D remains ambiguous. The length of the CDR3 is 13 residues. In germline, CDR1 is SQVTM, CDR2 ANQGSEA. V dropped 4 bases and J dropped 2 bases, with 11 bases sitting between them. The CDR3 is CSVGRQTNYGYTF. The CDR3 region has the DNA TGCAGCGTTGGTAGGCAAACCAACTATGGCTACACCTTC.

This clonotype has only a few counts. The rearrangement uses TRBV15 and TRBJ2-3; 12 bases align to TRBD2. This CDR3 is 14 amino acids long. The germline gives CDR1 LNHNV, CDR2 YYDKDF (reference sequence). The CDR3 DNA is TGTGCTGACCCTAGCGGGGGGGCCTCAGATACGCAGTATTTT. The encoded protein is CADPSGGASDTQYF.

The chain recombines TRBV12-3 or TRBV12-4 with TRBJ2-3; D is unresolved. The CDR3 totals 17 residues. V lost 5 bases and J lost 1, with 19 bases in between. CDR3 sequence reads: CASSGYVAEVGTDTQYF. As DNA, the CDR3 is TGTGCCAGCAGTGGGTATGTGGCTGAGGTAGGCACAGATACGCAGTATTTT.

The table lists this clonotype with a few counts. The chain has TRBV27 and TRBJ2-2, with 10 bases that match TRBD1. Germline loops: CDR1 MNHEY, CDR2 SMNVEV (reference sequence). CDR3 length: 17 residues. V was clipped by 2 bases and J by 7 bases; unmatched bases: 10. This CDR3 reads CASSLGAGTGAFGELFF. CDR3 coding DNA: TGTGCCAGCAGTTTAGGGGCCGGGACAGGGGCCTTCGGGGAGCTGTTTTTT.